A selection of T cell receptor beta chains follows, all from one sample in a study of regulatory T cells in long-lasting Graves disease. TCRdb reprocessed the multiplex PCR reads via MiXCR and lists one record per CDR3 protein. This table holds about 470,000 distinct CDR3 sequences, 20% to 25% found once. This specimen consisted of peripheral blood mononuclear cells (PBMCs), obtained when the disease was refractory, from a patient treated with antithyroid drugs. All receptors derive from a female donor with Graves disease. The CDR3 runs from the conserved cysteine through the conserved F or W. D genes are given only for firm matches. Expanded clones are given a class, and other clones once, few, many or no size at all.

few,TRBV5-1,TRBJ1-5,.,TGCGCCAGCAGCTTGGAAGGTCCCGGACAAGGCAATCAGCCCCAGCATTTT,CASSLEGPGQGNQPQHF
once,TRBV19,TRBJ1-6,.,TGTGCCAGTAGTCTGACAGATTATTCACCCCTCCACTTT,CASSLTDYSPLHF
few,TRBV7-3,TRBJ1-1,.,TGTGCCAGCAGAAGCACCATAGGGGGAGTGAACACTGAAGCTTTCTTT,CASRSTIGGVNTEAFF
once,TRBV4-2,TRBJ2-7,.,TGTGCCAGCAGCCAAGTTGATGGAAGCTCCTACGAGCAGTACTTC,CASSQVDGSSYEQYF
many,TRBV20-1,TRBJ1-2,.,TGCAGTGCTAGTGAACAGGTAGCCCTCTATGGCTACACCTTC,CSASEQVALYGYTF
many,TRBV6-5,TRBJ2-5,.,TGTGCCAGCAGTTCTAGGCAAGAGACCCAGTACTTC,CASSSRQETQYF
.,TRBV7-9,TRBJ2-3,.,TGTGCCAGCAGTCGATCACTAGAGGTCACAGATACGCAGTATTTT,CASSRSLEVTDTQYF
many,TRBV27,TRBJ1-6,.,TGTGCCAGCAGCGGGTGGGGTTCGATCAATTCACCCCTCCACTTT,CASSGWGSINSPLHF
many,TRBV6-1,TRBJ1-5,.,TGTGCCAGCAGTATCAGGGTATTACAGCCCCAGCATTTT,CASSIRVLQPQHF
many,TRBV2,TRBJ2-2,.,TGTGCCAGCAGTGTCCGTTCGGGGAGGTTTAACACCGGGGAGCTGTTTTTT,CASSVRSGRFNTGELFF
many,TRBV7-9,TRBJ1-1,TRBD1,TGTGCCAGCAGCTTAAGACAGGGGGAAGCTGAAGCTTTCTTT,CASSLRQGEAEAFF
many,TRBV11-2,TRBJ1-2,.,TGTGCCAGCAGCTTAGGTCGCCTTCTTCAGGGCTACACCTTC,CASSLGRLLQGYTF
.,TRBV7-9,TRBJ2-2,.,TGTGCCAGCAGCATACGGGGGAACGGGGAGCTGTTTTTT,CASSIRGNGELFF
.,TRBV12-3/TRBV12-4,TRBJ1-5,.,TGTGCCAGCAGCACCTATGGGGGAGTCAATCAGCCCCAGCATTTT,CASSTYGGVNQPQHF
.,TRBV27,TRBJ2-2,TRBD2,TGTGCCAGCAGTTTATGGTGGGGGGGGGGCACCGGGGAGCTGTTTTTT,CASSLWWGGGTGELFF
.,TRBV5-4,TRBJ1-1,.,TGTGCCAGCAGCCTACCCACACGGAGCACTGAAGCTTTCTTT,CASSLPTRSTEAFF
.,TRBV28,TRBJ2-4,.,TGTGCCAGCCAAGAGCCAGGACAAGCCAAAAACATTCAGTACTTC,CASQEPGQAKNIQYF
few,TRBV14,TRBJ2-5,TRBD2,TGTGCCAGCAGCCAGAGTGGGACTAGCGGGAGGGCCTTGGAGACCCAGTACTTC,CASSQSGTSGRALETQYF
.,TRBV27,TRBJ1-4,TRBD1,TGTGCCAGCAGGCCGGGACAGGTGGCGAGAAAACTGTTTTTT,CASRPGQVARKLFF
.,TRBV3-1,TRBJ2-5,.,TGTGCCAGCAGCCGGGGACGTAGCCAAGAGACCCAGTACTTC,CASSRGRSQETQYF
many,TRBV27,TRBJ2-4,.,TGTGCCAGCAGTTTAACCAAGGAGGGGAACATTCAGTACTTC,CASSLTKEGNIQYF
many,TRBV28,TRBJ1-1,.,TGTGCCAGCAGTTTAGGGACGGATTTGAACACTGAAGCTTTCTTT,CASSLGTDLNTEAFF
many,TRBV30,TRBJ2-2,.,TGTGCCTGGAGTAGCGGTGGGGAGCTGTTTTTT,CAWSSGGELFF
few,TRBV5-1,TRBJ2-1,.,TGCGCCAGCAGCGGGGGCCGCTTCTCCTACAATGAGCAGTTCTTC,CASSGGRFSYNEQFF
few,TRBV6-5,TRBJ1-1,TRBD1,TGTGCCAGCAGTTACTCAACAGGGGCAGGGGGTAGCACTGAAGCTTTCTTT,CASSYSTGAGGSTEAFF
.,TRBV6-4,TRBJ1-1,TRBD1,TGTGCCAGCAGGCGGACAGGGGCGGCGAACACTGAAGCTTTCTTT,CASRRTGAANTEAFF
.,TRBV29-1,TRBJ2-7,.,TGCAGCGTTGTTTGGGACTCCTACGAGCAGTACTTC,CSVVWDSYEQYF
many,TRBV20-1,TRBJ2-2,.,TGCAGTGCTGTCGGCAGGGGCTTCACCGGGGAGCTGTTTTTT,CSAVGRGFTGELFF
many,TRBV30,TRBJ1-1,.,TGTGCCTGGAGTTCCGCCGGTGGATCTGAAGCTTTCTTT,CAWSSAGGSEAFF
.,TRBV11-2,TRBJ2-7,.,TGTGCCAGCAGCTTAGTGTCGCCGAGGATTGACCCTACCTACGAGCAGTACTTC,CASSLVSPRIDPTYEQYF
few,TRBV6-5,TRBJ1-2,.,TGTGCCAGCAGTTACCGACGGAACTATGGCTACACCTTC,CASSYRRNYGYTF
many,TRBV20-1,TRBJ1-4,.,TGCAGTGCTTACAGGGAAGGGCGTGAAAAACTGTTTTTT,CSAYREGREKLFF
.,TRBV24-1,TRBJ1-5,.,TGTGCCACCGCAGGGAGGTATAGCAATCAGCCCCAGCATTTT,CATAGRYSNQPQHF
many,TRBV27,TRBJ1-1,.,TGTGCCAGCAGTTTATCGGGACGGGGGAACACTGAAGCTTTCTTT,CASSLSGRGNTEAFF
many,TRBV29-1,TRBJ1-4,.,TGCAGCGCCCACACCGGCACAGGAGAAAAACTGTTTTTT,CSAHTGTGEKLFF
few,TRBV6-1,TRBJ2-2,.,TGTGCCAGCATTAGAAGGGGTCCGACCGGGGAGCTGTTTTTT,CASIRRGPTGELFF
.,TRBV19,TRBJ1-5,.,TGTGCCAGCAGAACCAGGGGTCGTTCGCCCCAGCATTTT,CASRTRGRSPQHF
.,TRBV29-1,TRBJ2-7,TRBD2,TGCAGCGTTGAAGATCCCGAGCGGGAGGGCTACGAGCAGTACTTC,CSVEDPEREGYEQYF
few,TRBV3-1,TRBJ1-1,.,TGTGCCAGCACCACGACCTCCACCGGGTTGAATACTGAAGCTTTCTTT,CASTTTSTGLNTEAFF
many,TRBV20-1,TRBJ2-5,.,TGCAGTGCTAGAGATGGTTCCCAACAAGAGACCCAGTACTTC,CSARDGSQQETQYF